The clone carrying this T cell receptor (beta chain) was counted once. These data belong to a study of blood T cell repertoires in COVID-19. Study details: From T cells, B-cell-depleted T cells, or PBMCs came the material, which was cDNA or gDNA.

As handled by the study authors: Amplified reference gene primers provided the basis for estimating nucleated cell counts. TCRdb's copy holds only in-frame clones and misses some; the assay was immunoSEQ multiplex PCR. V and J calls plus clone size are reproduced from that table; the DNA served to infer D and trimming. The data hold fewer than 200,000 clones, with over 70% observed a single time. V was clipped by 4 bases and J by 2 bases, with 12 bases between them. Per germline, CDR1 SGHDN and CDR2 FVKESK. This CDR3 has 14 amino acids. The source is a man in his 60s with acute or convalescent COVID-19. Source material: peripheral blood. This chain uses TRBV14 with TRBJ2-7, with D possibly TRBD1 on 5 matching bases. The CDR3 DNA reads TGTGCCAGCAGCCTGGCAGGGTTTCCCTACGAGCAGTACTTC. It is translated as CASSLAGFPYEQYF.